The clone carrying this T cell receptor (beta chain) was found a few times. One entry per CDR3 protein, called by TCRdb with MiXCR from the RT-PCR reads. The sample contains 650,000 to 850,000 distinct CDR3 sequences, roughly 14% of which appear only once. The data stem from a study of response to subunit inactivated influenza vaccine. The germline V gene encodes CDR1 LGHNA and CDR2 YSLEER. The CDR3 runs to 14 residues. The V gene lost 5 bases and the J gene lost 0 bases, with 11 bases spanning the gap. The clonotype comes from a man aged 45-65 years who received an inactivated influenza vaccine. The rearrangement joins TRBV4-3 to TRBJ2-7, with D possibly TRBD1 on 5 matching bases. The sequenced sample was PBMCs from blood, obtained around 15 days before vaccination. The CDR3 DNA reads TGCGCCAGCAGCTCAGGACAAGCCTCCTACGAGCAGTACTTC. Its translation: CASSSGQASYEQYF.